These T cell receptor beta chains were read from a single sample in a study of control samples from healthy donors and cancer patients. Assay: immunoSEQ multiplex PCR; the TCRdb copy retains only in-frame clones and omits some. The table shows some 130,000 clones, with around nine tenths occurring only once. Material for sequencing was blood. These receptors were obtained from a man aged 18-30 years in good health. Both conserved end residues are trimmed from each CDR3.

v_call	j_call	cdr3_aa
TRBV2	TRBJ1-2	ASSEEVAYYGYT
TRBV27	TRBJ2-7	ASSRRPKDEQY
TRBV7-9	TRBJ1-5	ASSRTGNGDQPQH
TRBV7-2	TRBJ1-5	ASGPGRSEPQH
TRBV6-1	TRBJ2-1	ASSEAEFRYNEQF
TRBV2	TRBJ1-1	ASSEAPQGNTEAF
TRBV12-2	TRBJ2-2	ARPRSGPGELF
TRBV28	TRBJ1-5	ASISRQH
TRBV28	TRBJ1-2	ASSQVWDIETNYGYT
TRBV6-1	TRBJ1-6	ASSEVRASVSLH
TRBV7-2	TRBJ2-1	ASSLRVSGGAGEQF
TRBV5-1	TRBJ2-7	ASSLGTSGLHEQY
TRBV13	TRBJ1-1	ASSLWGENTEAF
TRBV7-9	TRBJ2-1	ASSLDPGPIHEQF
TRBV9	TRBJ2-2	ASSEGSGELF
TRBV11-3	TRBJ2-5	ASSLDYVDRRMETQY
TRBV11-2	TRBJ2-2	ASSSPRAGELF
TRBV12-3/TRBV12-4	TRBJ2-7	ASRRGAYEQY
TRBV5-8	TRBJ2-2	ASSVARRGGELF
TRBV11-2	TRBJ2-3	ASRQQGGAGGYTQY
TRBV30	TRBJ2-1	AWSVGRGGPEQF
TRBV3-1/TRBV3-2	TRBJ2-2	ASSPKGQGGTGELF
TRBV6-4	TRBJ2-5	ASSPREGETQY
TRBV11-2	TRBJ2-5	ASSLFRGQTQY
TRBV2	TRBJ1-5	ASSAVGQGENQPQH
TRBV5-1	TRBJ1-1	ASSWGQGILNTEAF